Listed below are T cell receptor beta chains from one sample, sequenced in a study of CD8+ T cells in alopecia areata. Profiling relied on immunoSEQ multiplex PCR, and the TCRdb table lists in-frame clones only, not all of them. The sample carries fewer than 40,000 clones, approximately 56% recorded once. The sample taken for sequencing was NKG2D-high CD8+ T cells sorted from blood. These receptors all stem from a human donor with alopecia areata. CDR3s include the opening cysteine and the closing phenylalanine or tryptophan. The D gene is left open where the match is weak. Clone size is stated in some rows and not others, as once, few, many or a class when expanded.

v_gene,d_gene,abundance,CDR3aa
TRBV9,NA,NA,CASGDSSYEQYF
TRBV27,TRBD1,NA,CASSLGTGRFGANVLTF
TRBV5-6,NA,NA,CASSFILGIQYF
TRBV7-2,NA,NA,CASSGTTGQETQYF
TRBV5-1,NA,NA,CASRLQGWGTDTQYF
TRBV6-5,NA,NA,CASSYSPGVKNYEQYF
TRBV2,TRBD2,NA,CASRGGSSSYEQYF
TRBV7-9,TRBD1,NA,CASSLVDREFYGYTF
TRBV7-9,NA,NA,CASSALGTAYEQYF
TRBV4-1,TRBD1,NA,CASGETGGTYEQYF
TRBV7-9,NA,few,CASSDTNTEAFF
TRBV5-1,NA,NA,CASTMGGTDTQYF
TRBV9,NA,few,CASSVEGFSEQFF
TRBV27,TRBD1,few,CASSSGLTGGDLDTQYF
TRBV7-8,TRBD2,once,CASSPRLAGGLTDTQYF
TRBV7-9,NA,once,CASSFSLQLNYEQYF
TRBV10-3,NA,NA,CAISADRYNEQFF
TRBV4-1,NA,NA,CASSQEGRVETQYF
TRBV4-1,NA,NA,CASSQDPPNEQFF
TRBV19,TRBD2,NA,CASRPLAGGDNEQFF
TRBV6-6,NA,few,CASKGFEGSQETQYF
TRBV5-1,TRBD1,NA,CASSAGTDSYEQYF
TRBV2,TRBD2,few,CASWTSGSSYEQYF
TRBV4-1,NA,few,CASSQGGGVTNTGELFF
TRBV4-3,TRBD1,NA,CANSYRQGRTDTQYF
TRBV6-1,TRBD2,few,CASSGPSGTYNEQFF
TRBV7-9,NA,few,CASSGTRTSQGEKLFF
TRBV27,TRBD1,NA,CASSFKTGHYGYTF
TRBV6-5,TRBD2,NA,CASRTTSGGYNEQFF
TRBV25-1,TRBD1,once,CASSEIGTGQETQYF
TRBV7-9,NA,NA,CASSLQWGWETQYF
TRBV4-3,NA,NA,CASSQDYVRSTYNEQFF